These T cell receptor beta chains were read from a single sample in a study of shared clonotypes between healthy human individuals. TCRdb's copy holds only in-frame clones and misses some; the assay was immunoSEQ multiplex PCR. This table holds about 2,500,000 clones, 85% to 95% found once. The sequencing input was naive CD4+ T cells sorted from blood. Every receptor here comes from a man between 18 and 29 years old in good health. Each CDR3 is given without its conserved first and last residue.

v_call cdr3_aa
TRBV7-8 ASSLYGVLSYEQY
TRBV30 AWGDRPYGYT
TRBV5-1 ASRPTESSYEQY
TRBV30 AWSVRLAGVTEQY
TRBV19 ASSIVAAPNTGELF
TRBV7-2 ASSLDRGQNEQY
TRBV28 ASTSSGTGGST
TRBV6-6 ASSYLGLETYEQY
TRBV2 ASSERGRGNEQF
TRBV28 ASRRILIRGNEQF
TRBV7-2 ASSSTGDGH
TRBV5-6 ASTIGGIYGYT
TRBV19 ASSPYQTGDYEQY
TRBV30 AWSATGSSGYGYT
TRBV5-6 ASSLGRNYGYT
TRBV5-1 ASSLASVNEKLF
TRBV6-6 ASSYLAVGNTEAF
TRBV6-6 ASSFHPGQGSYEQY
TRBV25-1 ASSESQQGWQETQY
TRBV27 ASSPLGGPGGGEQY
TRBV18 ASLSNTRSGELF
TRBV12-5 ASGQLGGEQY
TRBV15 ATRRDVGVPDGYT
TRBV7-2 ATQGGQGASFWRTEAF
TRBV7-8 ASSRSGSWDNEQF
TRBV25-1 ASSGTRGETYNEQF
TRBV7-2 ASSSRGTRTDTQY
TRBV5-6 ASSPNRGELRIRYEQY
TRBV29-1 SVLKQGGGGYT
TRBV19 ASSIFGLATDTQY
TRBV19 ASKSYTEAF
TRBV7-2 ASSFWGGNSYNEQF
TRBV5-6 ASSLGTSETQY
TRBV5-5 ASSTRDRAYEQY
TRBV15 ATSVRLAVGQQETQY
TRBV5-4 ASSSGTGDGKLF
TRBV9 ASSVGGRPSGNTIY
TRBV28 ASNPGVVGTEAF
TRBV6-1 ASSGGPAPPSGYT
TRBV7-6 ASSFSNQETQY
TRBV7-2 ASSLAADRTPYEQY
TRBV6-1 ALASDTNEQF
TRBV2 ASSEQGGIEKLF
TRBV2 ASSELQAISYEQY
TRBV5-4 ASSREDSRNYGYT
TRBV5-1 ASSFISQGPGELF
TRBV6-5 ASSPPYQNTDTQY
TRBV2 ASRTGAAVYYT
TRBV7-9 ASSQGQGVNEQF
TRBV6-6 ASSYGGDPYEQY